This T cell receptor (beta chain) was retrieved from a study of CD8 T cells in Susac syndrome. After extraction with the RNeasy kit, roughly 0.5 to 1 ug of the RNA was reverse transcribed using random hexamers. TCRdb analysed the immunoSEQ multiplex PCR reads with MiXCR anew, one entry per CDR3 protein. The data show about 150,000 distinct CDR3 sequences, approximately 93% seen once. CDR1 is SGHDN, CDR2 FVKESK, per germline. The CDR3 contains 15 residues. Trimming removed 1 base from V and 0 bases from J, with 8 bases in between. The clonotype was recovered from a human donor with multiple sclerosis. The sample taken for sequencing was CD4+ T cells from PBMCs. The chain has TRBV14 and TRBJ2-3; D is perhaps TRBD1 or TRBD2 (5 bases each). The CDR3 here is CASSQVGRSTDTQYF. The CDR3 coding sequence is TGTGCCAGCAGCCAAGTGGGACGCAGCACAGATACGCAGTATTTT.